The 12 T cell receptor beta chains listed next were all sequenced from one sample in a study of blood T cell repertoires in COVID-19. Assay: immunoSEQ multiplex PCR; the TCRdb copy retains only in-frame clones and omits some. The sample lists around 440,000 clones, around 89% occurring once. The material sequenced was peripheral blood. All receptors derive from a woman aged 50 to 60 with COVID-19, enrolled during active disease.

The DNA for the CDR3 is TGCGCCAGCAGCTTGGCCGCGACAGCTTTCTACGAGCAGTACTTC. The encoded protein is CASSLAATAFYEQYF. V and J are TRBV5-1 and TRBJ2-7, with a weak D call TRBD1 (5 bases). The germline V gene has CDR1 SGHRS and CDR2 YFSETQ. V dropped 0 bases and J dropped 3 bases, with 13 bases sitting between them. The CDR3 spans 15 residues.

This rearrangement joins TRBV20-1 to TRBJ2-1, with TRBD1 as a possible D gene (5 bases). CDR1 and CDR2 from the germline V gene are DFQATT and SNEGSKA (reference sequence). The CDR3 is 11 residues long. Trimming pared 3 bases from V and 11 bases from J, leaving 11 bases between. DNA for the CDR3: TGCAGTGCTAGTGGGGCTCTACAGCAGTTCTTC. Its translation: CSASGALQQFF.

CDR3 residues: CASSPDSIMNTEAFF. In nucleotides, the CDR3 is TGCGCCAGCAGCCCGGACAGTATCATGAACACTGAAGCTTTCTTT. The chain joins TRBV5-1 to TRBJ1-1; D is perhaps TRBD1 (6 bases). With 4 bases removed from V and 0 bases from J, the gap between germline ends came to 13 bases. CDR1 SGHRS and CDR2 YFSETQ come from the germline V gene. The CDR3 loop spans 15 amino acids.

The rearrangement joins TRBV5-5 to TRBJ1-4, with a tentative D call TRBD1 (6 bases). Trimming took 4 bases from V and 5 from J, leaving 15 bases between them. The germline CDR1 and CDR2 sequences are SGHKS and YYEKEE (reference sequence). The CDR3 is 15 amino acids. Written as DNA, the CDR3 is TGTGCCAGCAGCGAGGGACATCGGGTAAATGAAAAACTGTTTTTT. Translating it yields CASSEGHRVNEKLFF.

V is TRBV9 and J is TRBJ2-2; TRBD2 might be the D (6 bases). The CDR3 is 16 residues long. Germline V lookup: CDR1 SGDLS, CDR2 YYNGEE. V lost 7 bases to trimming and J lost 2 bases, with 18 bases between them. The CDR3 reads CASSRDGGRNTGELFF. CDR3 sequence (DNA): TGTGCCAGCTCCCGGGACGGGGGTCGAAACACCGGGGAGCTGTTTTTT.

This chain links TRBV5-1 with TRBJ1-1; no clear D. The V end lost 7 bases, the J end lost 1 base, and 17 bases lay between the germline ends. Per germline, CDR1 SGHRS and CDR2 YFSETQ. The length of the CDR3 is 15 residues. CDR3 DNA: TGCGCCAGCTCGGGGAGGGAGGACCGGAACACTGAAGCTTTCTTT. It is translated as CASSGREDRNTEAFF.

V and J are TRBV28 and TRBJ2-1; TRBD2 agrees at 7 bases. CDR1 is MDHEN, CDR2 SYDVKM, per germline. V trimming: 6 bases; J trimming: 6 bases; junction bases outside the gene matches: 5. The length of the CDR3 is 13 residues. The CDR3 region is CASSLWEGNEQFF. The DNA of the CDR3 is TGTGCCAGCAGCCTCTGGGAGGGCAATGAGCAGTTCTTC.

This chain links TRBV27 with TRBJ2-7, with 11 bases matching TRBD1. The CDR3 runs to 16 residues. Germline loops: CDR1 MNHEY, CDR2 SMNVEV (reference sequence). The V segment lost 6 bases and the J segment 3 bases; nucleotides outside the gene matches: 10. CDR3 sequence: CASRPGRTGGDYEQYF. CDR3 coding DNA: TGTGCCAGCAGGCCGGGTAGGACAGGGGGCGACTACGAGCAGTACTTC.

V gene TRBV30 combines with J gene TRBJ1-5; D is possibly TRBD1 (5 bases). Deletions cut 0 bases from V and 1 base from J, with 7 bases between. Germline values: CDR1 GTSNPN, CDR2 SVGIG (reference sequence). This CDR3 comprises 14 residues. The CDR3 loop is CAWSVQVSNQPQHF. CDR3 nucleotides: TGTGCCTGGAGTGTACAGGTGAGCAATCAGCCCCAGCATTTT.

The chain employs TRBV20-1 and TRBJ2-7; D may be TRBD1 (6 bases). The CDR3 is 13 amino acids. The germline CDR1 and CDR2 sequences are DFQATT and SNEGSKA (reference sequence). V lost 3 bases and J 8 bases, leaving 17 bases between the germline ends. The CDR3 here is CSASPTARGQQYF. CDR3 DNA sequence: TGCAGTGCTAGTCCCACCGCCAGGGGTCAGCAGTACTTC.

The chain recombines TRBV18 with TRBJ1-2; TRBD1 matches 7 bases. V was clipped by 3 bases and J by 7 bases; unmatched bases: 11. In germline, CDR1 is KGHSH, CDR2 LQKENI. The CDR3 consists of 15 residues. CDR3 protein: CASSPPGQLGGGYTF. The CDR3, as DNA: TGTGCCAGCTCACCGCCGGGACAGCTCGGGGGTGGCTACACCTTC.

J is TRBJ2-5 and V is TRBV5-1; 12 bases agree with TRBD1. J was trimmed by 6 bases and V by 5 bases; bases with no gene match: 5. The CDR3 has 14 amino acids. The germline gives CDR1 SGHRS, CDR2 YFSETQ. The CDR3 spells CASRRDRGPKTQYF. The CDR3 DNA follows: TGCGCCAGCAGGCGGGACAGGGGGCCGAAGACCCAGTACTTC.